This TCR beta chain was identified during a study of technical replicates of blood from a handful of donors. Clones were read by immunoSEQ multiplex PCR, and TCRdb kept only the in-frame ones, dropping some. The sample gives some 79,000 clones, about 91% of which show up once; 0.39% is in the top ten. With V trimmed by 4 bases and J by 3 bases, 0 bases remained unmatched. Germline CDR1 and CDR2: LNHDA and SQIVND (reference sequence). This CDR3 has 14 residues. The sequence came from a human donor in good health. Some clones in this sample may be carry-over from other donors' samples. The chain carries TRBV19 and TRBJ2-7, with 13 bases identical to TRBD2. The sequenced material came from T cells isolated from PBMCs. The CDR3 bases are TGTGCCAGTAGTAGACTAGCGGGAGGCTACGAGCAGTACTTC. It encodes CASSRLAGGYEQYF.